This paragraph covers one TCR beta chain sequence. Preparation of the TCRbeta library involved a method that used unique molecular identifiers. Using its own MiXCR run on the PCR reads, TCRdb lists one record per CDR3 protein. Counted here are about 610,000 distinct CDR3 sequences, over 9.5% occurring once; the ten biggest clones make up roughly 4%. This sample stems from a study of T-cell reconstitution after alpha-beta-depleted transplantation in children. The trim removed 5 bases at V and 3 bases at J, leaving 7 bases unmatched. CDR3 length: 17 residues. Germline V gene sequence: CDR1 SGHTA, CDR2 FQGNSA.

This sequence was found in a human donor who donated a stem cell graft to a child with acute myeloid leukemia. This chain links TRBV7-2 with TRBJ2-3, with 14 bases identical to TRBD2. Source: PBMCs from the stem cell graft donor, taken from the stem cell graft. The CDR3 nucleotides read TGTGCCAGCAGCCTGGGACTAGCGGGAGTGGTAACAGATACGCAGTATTTT. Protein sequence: CASSLGLAGVVTDTQYF.